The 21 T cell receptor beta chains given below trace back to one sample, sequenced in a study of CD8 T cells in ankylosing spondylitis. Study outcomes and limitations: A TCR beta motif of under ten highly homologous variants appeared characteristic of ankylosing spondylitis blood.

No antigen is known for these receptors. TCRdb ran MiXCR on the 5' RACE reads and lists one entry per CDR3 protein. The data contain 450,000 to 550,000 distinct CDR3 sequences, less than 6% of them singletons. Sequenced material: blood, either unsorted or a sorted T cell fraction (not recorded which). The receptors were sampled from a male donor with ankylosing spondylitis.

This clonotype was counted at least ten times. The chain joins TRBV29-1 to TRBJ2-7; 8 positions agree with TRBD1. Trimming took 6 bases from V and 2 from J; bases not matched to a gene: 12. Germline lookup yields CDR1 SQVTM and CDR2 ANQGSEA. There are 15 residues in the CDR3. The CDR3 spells CSVAPGTGNPYEQYF. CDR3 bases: TGCAGCGTCGCCCCCGGGACAGGTAACCCCTACGAGCAGTACTTC.

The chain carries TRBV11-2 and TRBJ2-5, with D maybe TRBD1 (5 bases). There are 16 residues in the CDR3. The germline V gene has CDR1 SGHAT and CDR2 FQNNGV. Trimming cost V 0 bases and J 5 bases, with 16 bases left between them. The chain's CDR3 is CASSLDPYINRETQYF. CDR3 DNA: TGTGCCAGCAGCTTAGATCCTTATATTAACAGGGAGACCCAGTACTTC.

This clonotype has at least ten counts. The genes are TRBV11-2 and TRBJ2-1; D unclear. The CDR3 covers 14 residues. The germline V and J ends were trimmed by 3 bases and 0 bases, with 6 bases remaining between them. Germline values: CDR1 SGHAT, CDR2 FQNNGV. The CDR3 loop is CASSLTVSYNEQFF. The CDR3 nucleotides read TGTGCCAGCAGCTTGACTGTCTCCTACAATGAGCAGTTCTTC.

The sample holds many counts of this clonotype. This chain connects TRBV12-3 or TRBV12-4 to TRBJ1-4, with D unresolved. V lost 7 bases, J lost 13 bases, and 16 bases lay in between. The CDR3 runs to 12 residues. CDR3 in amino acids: CASTQRKSGLFF. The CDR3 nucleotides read TGTGCCAGCACTCAGAGAAAGTCGGGACTGTTTTTT.

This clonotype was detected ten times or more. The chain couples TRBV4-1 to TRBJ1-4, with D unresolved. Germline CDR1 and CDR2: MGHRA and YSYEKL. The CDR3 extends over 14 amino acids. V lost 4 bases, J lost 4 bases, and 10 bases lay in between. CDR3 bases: TGCGCCAGCAGCCCCGGACTACGTAATGAAAAACTGTTTTTT. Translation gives CASSPGLRNEKLFF.

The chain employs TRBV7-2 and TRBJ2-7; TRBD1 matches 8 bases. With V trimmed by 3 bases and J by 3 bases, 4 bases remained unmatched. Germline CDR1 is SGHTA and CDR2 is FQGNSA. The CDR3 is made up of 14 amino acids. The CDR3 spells CASSFGTGNYEQYF. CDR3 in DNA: TGTGCCAGCAGCTTCGGGACAGGCAACTACGAGCAGTACTTC.

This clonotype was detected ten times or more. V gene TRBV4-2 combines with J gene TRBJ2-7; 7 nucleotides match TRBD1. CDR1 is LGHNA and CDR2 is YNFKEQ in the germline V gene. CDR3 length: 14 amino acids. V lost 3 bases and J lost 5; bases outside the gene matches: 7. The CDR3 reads CASSQPGQSHEQYF. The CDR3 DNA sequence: TGTGCCAGCAGCCAGCCGGGACAGAGCCACGAGCAGTACTTC.

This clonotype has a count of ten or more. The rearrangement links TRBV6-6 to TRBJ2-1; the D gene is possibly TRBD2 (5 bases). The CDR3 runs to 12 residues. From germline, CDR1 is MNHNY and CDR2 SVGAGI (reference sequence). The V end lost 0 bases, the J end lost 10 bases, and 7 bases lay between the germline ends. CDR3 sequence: CASSYSQREQFF. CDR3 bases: TGTGCCAGCAGTTACTCGCAGCGGGAGCAGTTCTTC.

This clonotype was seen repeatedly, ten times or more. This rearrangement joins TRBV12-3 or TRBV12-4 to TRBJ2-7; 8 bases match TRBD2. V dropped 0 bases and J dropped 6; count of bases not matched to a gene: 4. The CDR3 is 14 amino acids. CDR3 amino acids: CASSLAAGEGEQYF. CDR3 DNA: TGTGCCAGCAGTTTAGCAGCGGGAGAGGGCGAGCAGTACTTC.

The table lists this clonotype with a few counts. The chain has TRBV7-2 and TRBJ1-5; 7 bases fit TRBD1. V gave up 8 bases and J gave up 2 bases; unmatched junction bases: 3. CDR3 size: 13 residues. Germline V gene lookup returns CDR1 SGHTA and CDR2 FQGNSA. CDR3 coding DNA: TGTGCCAGCGACAGGGAGGGCAATCAGCCCCAGCATTTT. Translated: CASDREGNQPQHF.

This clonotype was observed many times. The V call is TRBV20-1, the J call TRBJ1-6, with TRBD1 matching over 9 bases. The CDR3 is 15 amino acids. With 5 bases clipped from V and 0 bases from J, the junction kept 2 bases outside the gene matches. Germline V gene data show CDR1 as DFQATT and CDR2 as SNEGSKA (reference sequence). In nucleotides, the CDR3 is TGCAGTGCTTTGACAGGGGGCTCCTATAATTCACCCCTCCACTTT. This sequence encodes CSALTGGSYNSPLHF.

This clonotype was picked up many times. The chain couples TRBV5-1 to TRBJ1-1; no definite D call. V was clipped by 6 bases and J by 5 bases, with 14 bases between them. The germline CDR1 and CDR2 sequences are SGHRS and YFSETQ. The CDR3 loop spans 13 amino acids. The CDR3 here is CASKLSVGTEAFF. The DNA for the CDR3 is TGCGCCAGCAAATTATCCGTTGGGACTGAAGCTTTCTTT.

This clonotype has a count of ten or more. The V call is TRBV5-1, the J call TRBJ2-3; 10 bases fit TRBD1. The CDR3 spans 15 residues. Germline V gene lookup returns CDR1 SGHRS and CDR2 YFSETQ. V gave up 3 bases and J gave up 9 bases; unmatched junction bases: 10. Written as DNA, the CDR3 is TGCGCCAGCAGCTCCACCGGGACAGGGGTCGACACGCAGTATTTT. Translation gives CASSSTGTGVDTQYF.

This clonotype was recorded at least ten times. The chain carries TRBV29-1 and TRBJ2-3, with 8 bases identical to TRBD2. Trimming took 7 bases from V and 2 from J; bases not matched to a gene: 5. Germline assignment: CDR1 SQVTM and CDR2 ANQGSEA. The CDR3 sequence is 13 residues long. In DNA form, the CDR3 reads TGCAGCGCCGGGGGGGACAACACAGATACGCAGTATTTT. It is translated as CSAGGDNTDTQYF.

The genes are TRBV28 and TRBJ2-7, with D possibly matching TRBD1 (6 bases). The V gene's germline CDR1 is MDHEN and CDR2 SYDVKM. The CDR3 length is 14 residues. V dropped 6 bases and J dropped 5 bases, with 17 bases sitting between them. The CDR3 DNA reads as TGTGCCAGCAGCCTCAGGGGTGGGCTTAACGAGCAGTACTTC. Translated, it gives CASSLRGGLNEQYF.

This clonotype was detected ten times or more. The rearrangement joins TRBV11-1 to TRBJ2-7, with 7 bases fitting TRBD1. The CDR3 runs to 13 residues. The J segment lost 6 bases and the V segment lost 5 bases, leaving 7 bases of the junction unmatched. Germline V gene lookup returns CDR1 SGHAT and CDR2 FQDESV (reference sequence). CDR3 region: CASSRTGQSEQYF. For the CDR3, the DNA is TGTGCCAGCAGCCGTACGGGACAGTCCGAGCAGTACTTC.

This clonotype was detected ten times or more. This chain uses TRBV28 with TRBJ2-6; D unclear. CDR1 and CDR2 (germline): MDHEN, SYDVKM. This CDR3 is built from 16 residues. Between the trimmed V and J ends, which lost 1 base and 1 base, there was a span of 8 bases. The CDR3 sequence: CASSLYRLSGANVLTF. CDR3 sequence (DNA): TGTGCCAGCAGTTTATATCGCTTATCTGGGGCCAACGTCCTGACTTTC.

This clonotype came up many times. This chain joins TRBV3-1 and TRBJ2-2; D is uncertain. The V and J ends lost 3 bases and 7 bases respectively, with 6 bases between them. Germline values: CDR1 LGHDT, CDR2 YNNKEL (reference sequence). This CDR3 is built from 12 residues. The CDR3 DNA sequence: TGTGCCAGCAGCCAGGGCGGCGGGGAGCTGTTTTTT. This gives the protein CASSQGGGELFF.

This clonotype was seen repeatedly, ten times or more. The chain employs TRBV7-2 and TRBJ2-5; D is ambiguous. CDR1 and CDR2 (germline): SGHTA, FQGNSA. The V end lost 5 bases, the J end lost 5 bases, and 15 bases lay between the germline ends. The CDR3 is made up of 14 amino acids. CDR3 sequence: CASSRQRSRETQYF. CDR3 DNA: TGTGCCAGCAGCCGGCAACGGTCTCGGGAGACCCAGTACTTC.

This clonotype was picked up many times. The CDR3 protein is CSARAMAGGAYNEQFF. DNA for the CDR3: TGCAGTGCTAGAGCAATGGCAGGGGGCGCGTACAATGAGCAGTTCTTC. This sequence joins TRBV20-1 and TRBJ2-1, with TRBD1 matching 8 bases. V shed 1 base, J shed 4 bases, and the junction held 9 bases outside the gene matches. This CDR3 spans 16 amino acids. The germline gives CDR1 DFQATT, CDR2 SNEGSKA (reference sequence).

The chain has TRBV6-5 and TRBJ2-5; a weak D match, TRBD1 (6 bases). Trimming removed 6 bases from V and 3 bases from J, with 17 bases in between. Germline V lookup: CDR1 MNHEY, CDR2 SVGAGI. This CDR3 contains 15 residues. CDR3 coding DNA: TGTGCCAGCAGCTATCCAAGCCAGGGGAAAGAGACCCAGTACTTC. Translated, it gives CASSYPSQGKETQYF.